The present entry profiles one T cell receptor beta chain with its context. This clonotype was detected many times. Its antigen target is currently unknown. No per-base quality is available; no much larger clone lies one base away. The study was a case-control design nested within a healthcare worker cohort in London, UK, with weekly nasopharyngeal swab PCR tests and blood sampling. Healthcare workers were recruited between 23 and 31 March 2020, during the week of the UK lockdown, and were followed weekly for up to about 15 weeks. This sample is part of a study of early T cells in non-severe SARS-CoV-2 infection (dated by TCRdb to about 2021). For context, the study as a whole: Because TCR sequencing was done on bulk RNA from unsorted whole blood, the alpha and beta chains could not be paired. Summary of the overall study and its limitations: VDJdb matching was skewed toward anti-spike CD8 responses and likely underestimated virus-specific expansions, missing private and CD4 specificities.

CDR1 and CDR2, per the germline V gene, are WSHSY and SAAADI. The CDR3, cysteine through phenylalanine, is 14 amino acids long. Only CDR3 DNA is held: 42 bases, read in frame from base 1. Unmatched junction bases come to 10, with V trimmed by 9 bases and J by 4 bases. Libraries were constructed by 5' RACE. The instrument given in TCRdb is NextSeq 500. To correct for sequencing error and PCR bias, the TCR library protocol tagged individual cDNA molecules with unique molecular identifiers. Both TCR alpha and beta chains were sequenced, and tight co-correlation was observed between alpha and beta sequence abundances in each sample. The authors' analysis ran thus. V gene, J gene and CDR3 annotation of TCR sequences was performed with Decombinator V4. TCRs were defined as expanded if a significant change between any two time points was detected under a Poisson model with p below 0.0001. TCR abundances were normalised to the total number of TCRs sequenced per sample and were expressed as counts per million. TRAV1-2 paired with TRAJ12, TRAJ20 or TRAJ33 defined MAIT TCRs, while TRAV10 paired with TRAJ18 defined iNKT TCRs. VDJdb, accessed on 1 November 2021, was searched for TCRs annotated for CMV, EBV and SARS-CoV-2, and TCRs annotated for more than one antigen were excluded. TCRdb trimmed public reads at Q25 via fastp, called clones via MiXCR and kept in-frame beta chains. Identical CDR3 protein sequences are pooled into one entry, listed with their most common genes and DNA. The V and J calls reflect TCRdb's pipeline rather than the authors' work. The sample profile shows around 70,000 distinct CDR3 sequences; roughly a sixth of them were found once. Together, the top ten hold about 12% of the sample.

The V and J segments used are TRBV10-2 and TRBJ2-3; 7 central nucleotides agree with TRBD1. This clonotype was obtained from an adult who was a healthcare worker with PCR-confirmed SARS-CoV-2 infection or an uninfected control (not recorded which). Sequenced input: whole blood. CDR3 region: CASKGAAGPDTQYF. The nucleotide sequence reads TGCGCCAGTAAGGGGGCGGCCGGACCAGATACGCAGTATTTT.